This TCR beta chain was documented in a study of response to subunit inactivated influenza vaccine. The table lists this clonotype with many counts. The CDR3 has 15 amino acids. V gave up 5 bases and J gave up 1 base, with 13 bases separating them. Germline V gene lookup returns CDR1 SGHRS and CDR2 YFSETQ. TCRdb analysed the RT-PCR reads with MiXCR anew, one entry per CDR3 protein. The sample has under 550,000 distinct CDR3 sequences, 7.5% to 8.5% seen once. The chain combines TRBV5-1 with TRBJ2-1; D possibly corresponds to TRBD2 (6 bases). Specimen: PBMCs from blood, collected roughly 24 months after vaccination. This receptor was obtained from a man aged 50-75 years who received an inactivated influenza vaccine. The CDR3 nucleotides read TGCGCCAGCAGTCTGGCGGGGCTATCCTACAATGAGCAGTTCTTC. This sequence encodes CASSLAGLSYNEQFF. The entire variable domain, with the rest obtained from reference TRBV5-1 and TRBJ2-1, is as follows: KAGVTQTPRYLIKTRGQQVTLSCSPISGHRSVSWYQQTPGQGLQFLFEYFSETQRNKGNFPGRFSGRQFSNSRSEMNVSTLELGDSALYLCASSLAGLSYNEQFFGPGTRLTVL.